The next 29 T cell receptor beta chains were all read from a single sample in a study of blood T cell repertoires in COVID-19. Data came from immunoSEQ multiplex PCR; TCRdb stores just in-frame clones and leaves some out. The sample includes fewer than 500,000 clones, about 90% of them seen just once. The specimen was PBMCs or T cells enriched from blood (not recorded which). These receptors came from a woman under 30 with acute COVID-19.

The V gene is TRBV9, the J gene TRBJ1-4; 7 bases fit TRBD1. Germline CDR1 SGDLS, CDR2 YYNGEE. The CDR3 contains 14 residues. With V trimmed by 0 bases and J by 7 bases, 3 bases remained unmatched. Written as DNA, the CDR3 is TGTGCCAGCAGCGTAGGGACAGGCGGTGAAAAACTGTTTTTT. This sequence encodes CASSVGTGGEKLFF.

This chain connects TRBV28 to TRBJ1-1; D is unresolved. The CDR3 loop spans 13 amino acids. CDR1 and CDR2 (germline): MDHEN, SYDVKM. The V and J ends lost 6 bases and 1 base respectively, with 9 bases between them. CDR3 DNA sequence: TGTGCCAGCAGCCTAAGAAAGAACACTGAAGCTTTCTTT. Protein product: CASSLRKNTEAFF.

This clone came up once. The V gene is TRBV5-1, the J gene TRBJ1-2; 11 bases align to TRBD1. J was trimmed by 7 bases and V by 7 bases; bases with no gene match: 12. Per germline, CDR1 SGHRS and CDR2 YFSETQ. The CDR3 consists of 15 residues. The CDR3: CASHSGQGVSGGYTF. The CDR3, as DNA: TGCGCCAGCCATTCGGGACAGGGGGTATCTGGTGGCTACACCTTC.

The rearrangement uses TRBV5-5 and TRBJ1-1, with D perhaps matching TRBD1 (6 bases). The V end was cut by 6 bases, the J end by 1 base, with 13 bases between. Germline loops: CDR1 SGHKS, CDR2 YYEKEE (reference sequence). This CDR3 comprises 14 residues. The CDR3 loop is CASNIQGSNTEAFF. The CDR3 region has the DNA TGTGCCAGCAACATACAGGGCTCGAACACTGAAGCTTTCTTT.

The rearrangement links TRBV24-1 to TRBJ2-5, with 8 bases matching TRBD1. This CDR3 contains 16 residues. CDR1 and CDR2 (germline): KGHDR, SFDVKD. Trimming at V came to 4 bases and at J to 5 bases, leaving 11 bases not matched to a gene. The CDR3 DNA sequence: TGTGCCACCAGTGACCCTCAGAGGACAGGGAGGGAGACCCAGTACTTC. It codes for CATSDPQRTGRETQYF.

This clone has only a few counts. The V call is TRBV7-2, the J call TRBJ1-1, with D unresolved. This CDR3 comprises 15 residues. V was clipped by 8 bases and J by 2 bases, with 18 bases between them. Per germline, CDR1 SGHTA and CDR2 FQGNSA. DNA for the CDR3: TGTGCCAGCGCTACCGGATGGGCAGTCAACACTGAAGCTTTCTTT. This translates into CASATGWAVNTEAFF.

The CDR3 bases are TGCGCCAGCAGGTCCTCCGGGACAGGGCGTGATGAGCAGTTCTTC. It yields the protein CASRSSGTGRDEQFF. V gene TRBV4-3 combines with J gene TRBJ2-1; 9 bases agree with TRBD1. The CDR3 runs 15 residues. From germline, CDR1 is LGHNA and CDR2 YSLEER. With 6 bases clipped from V and 8 bases from J, the junction kept 11 bases outside the gene matches.

The rearrangement joins TRBV19 to TRBJ2-2; tentative D call: TRBD2 (5 bases). This CDR3 has 15 residues. In germline, CDR1 is LNHDA, CDR2 SQIVND (reference sequence). The V end lost 1 base, the J end lost 0 bases, and 6 bases lay between the germline ends. This chain's CDR3 is CASSIGAANTGELFF. The CDR3 coding sequence is TGTGCCAGTAGTATAGGAGCGGCGAACACCGGGGAGCTGTTTTTT.

This clone was counted between two and nine times. The chain is built from TRBV18 and TRBJ1-1; D is ambiguous. This CDR3 has 11 residues. Trimming shortened V by 6 bases and J by 9 bases, and 11 bases separated the two germline ends. CDR1 and CDR2 from the germline V gene are KGHSH and LQKENI. Here the CDR3 DNA reads TGTGCCAGCTCGGATCCGGGTAAAGCTTTCTTT. Residues: CASSDPGKAFF.

The gene calls are TRBV5-1 and TRBJ1-6; 11 bases fit TRBD1. Germline CDR1 reads SGHRS; CDR2 reads YFSETQ. The CDR3 loop spans 15 amino acids. The ends lost 4 bases at V and 6 bases at J; junction bases unmatched: 3. CDR3 nucleotide sequence: TGCGCCAGCAGCCTGGGACAGGGGGTTAATTCACCCCTCCACTTT. It yields the protein CASSLGQGVNSPLHF.

This clone was seen only a few times. V is TRBV27 and J is TRBJ1-1; TRBD1 aligns across 9 bases. Trimming took 10 bases from V and 0 from J; bases not matched to a gene: 9. CDR1 is MNHEY, CDR2 SMNVEV, per germline (reference sequence). The CDR3 totals 15 residues. The CDR3 sequence: CATSRRDRVNTEAFF. The CDR3 DNA reads TGTGCCACCTCACGACGGGACAGGGTGAACACTGAAGCTTTCTTT.

The chain carries TRBV6-5 and TRBJ1-5; tentative D call: TRBD1 (6 bases). CDR1 is MNHEY and CDR2 is SVGAGI in the germline V gene. V shed 8 bases and J shed 7 bases, with 15 bases lying between them. The CDR3 length is 13 residues. The CDR3 region is CASGSQGTQPQHF. In DNA form, the CDR3 reads TGTGCCAGCGGATCCCAGGGGACCCAGCCCCAGCATTTT.

The genes are TRBV12-3 or TRBV12-4 and TRBJ2-1; the D gene is possibly TRBD1 (5 bases). CDR3 length equals 13 residues. Trimming pared 5 bases from V and 7 bases from J, leaving 12 bases between. Here the CDR3 reads CASSEQVENEQFF. In nucleotides, the CDR3 is TGTGCCAGCAGTGAACAGGTGGAGAATGAGCAGTTCTTC.

This clone appeared a single time. The V and J genes are TRBV6-2 or TRBV6-3 and TRBJ1-5, with D possibly TRBD1 on 6 matching bases. This CDR3 is 15 amino acids long. Germline V lookup: CDR1 MNHEY, CDR2 SVGEGT. V dropped 0 bases and J dropped 4 bases, with 10 bases sitting between them. CDR3 region: CASSYSSTGNQPQHF. The CDR3 DNA follows: TGTGCCAGCAGTTACTCAAGCACAGGGAATCAGCCCCAGCATTTT.

This clone was found once. This chain uses TRBV30 with TRBJ1-1; the D gene is possibly TRBD1 (5 bases). The CDR3 runs 15 residues. Between the trimmed V and J ends, which lost 0 bases and 4 bases, there was a span of 15 bases. Germline V gives CDR1 GTSNPN, CDR2 SVGIG (reference sequence). Here the CDR3 reads CAWSVRAGEVTEAFF. As DNA, the CDR3 is TGTGCCTGGAGTGTACGGGCGGGGGAGGTCACTGAAGCTTTCTTT.

This clone has only one observation. The gene calls are TRBV19 and TRBJ1-1, with TRBD1 as a possible D gene (6 bases). The CDR3 loop spans 13 amino acids. Germline CDR1 reads LNHDA; CDR2 reads SQIVND (reference sequence). V was cut by 7 bases and J by 7 bases, with 16 bases left in between. The CDR3 DNA sequence: TGTGCCAGTACACCAGGGGTGAGTTATGAAGCTTTCTTT. This gives the protein CASTPGVSYEAFF. The full variable domain, with the rest looked up from reference TRBV19 and TRBJ1-1, is DGGITQSPKYLFRKEGQNVTLSCEQNLNHDAMYWYRQDPGQGLRLIYYSQIVNDFQKGDIAEGYSVSREKKESFPLTVTSAQKNPTAFYLCASTPGVSYEAFFGQGTRLTVV.

V is TRBV9 and J is TRBJ2-1, with TRBD2 matching over 10 bases. Germline loops: CDR1 SGDLS, CDR2 YYNGEE. There are 16 residues in the CDR3. V was pared by 3 bases and J by 4 bases, with 7 bases of the junction left unmatched. The CDR3 is CASSGTTSGAYNEQFF. CDR3 DNA: TGTGCCAGCAGCGGAACCACTAGCGGGGCTTACAATGAGCAGTTCTTC.

The J gene is TRBJ2-7, the V gene TRBV7-8; 9 bases fit TRBD2. The CDR3 length is 16 residues. In germline, CDR1 is SGHVS, CDR2 FQNEAQ. The ends lost 4 bases at V and 0 bases at J; junction bases unmatched: 7. The CDR3 DNA reads TGTGCCAGCAGCTCAGCGACTAGCGGCAGCTCCTACGAGCAGTACTTC. It is translated as CASSSATSGSSYEQYF. Full variable domain (missing parts from reference TRBV7-8 and TRBJ2-7): GAGVSQSPRYKVAKRGQDVALRCDPISGHVSLFWYQQALGQGPEFLTYFQNEAQLDKSGLPSDRFFAERPEGSVSTLKIQRTQQEDSAVYLCASSSATSGSSYEQYFGPGTRLTVT.

J is TRBJ1-1 and V is TRBV29-1; no clear D. Trimming stripped 6 bases from V and 8 bases from J, with 16 bases between. This CDR3 spans 12 amino acids. Per germline, CDR1 SQVTM and CDR2 ANQGSEA. Here the CDR3 DNA reads TGCAGCGTCGTGGTTCCGCGCGCAGAAGCTTTCTTT. It specifies CSVVVPRAEAFF.

The chain uses TRBV5-1 and TRBJ2-2; possible D gene TRBD1, 6 bases. The CDR3 contains 14 residues. Germline assignment: CDR1 SGHRS and CDR2 YFSETQ. V dropped 2 bases and J dropped 6 bases, with 11 bases sitting between them. As DNA, the CDR3 is TGCGCCAGCAGCTTACAGGGCACACCCGGGGAGCTGTTTTTT. Its translation is CASSLQGTPGELFF.

This clone was recorded once. The CDR3 here is CASSIPDSLYGYTF. CDR3 coding DNA: TGTGCCAGTAGTATCCCGGACAGCCTATATGGCTACACCTTC. The V gene is TRBV19, the J gene TRBJ1-2; D perhaps matches TRBD1 (6 bases). The CDR3 is 14 amino acids. V lost 3 bases, J lost 5 bases, and 13 bases lay in between. Germline assignment: CDR1 LNHDA and CDR2 SQIVND (reference sequence).

The V gene is TRBV28, the J gene TRBJ2-3, with a weak D call TRBD2 (6 bases). Germline V gives CDR1 MDHEN, CDR2 SYDVKM. The CDR3 is 16 amino acids. The germline V and J ends were trimmed by 5 bases and 2 bases, with 17 bases remaining between them. The CDR3 loop is CASSPRDSRDTDTQYF. The CDR3 DNA is TGTGCCAGCAGTCCGAGGGACTCACGCGACACAGATACGCAGTATTTT.

This clone was detected only a few times. This sequence joins TRBV30 and TRBJ2-1; 9 nucleotides align to TRBD2. The junction had 7 bases not matched to a gene; V was cut back by 1 base and J by 6 bases. Germline V CDR1 and CDR2: GTSNPN, SVGIG (reference sequence). The CDR3 runs to 15 residues. The CDR3 nucleotides are TGTGCCTGGAGTGGGAGGGGTAGCGGGAGCAATGAGCAGTTCTTC. Amino acid sequence: CAWSGRGSGSNEQFF. The entire variable domain, with the rest obtained from reference TRBV30 and TRBJ2-1, is as follows: SQTIHQWPATLVQPVGSPLSLECTVEGTSNPNLYWYRQAAGRGLQLLFYSVGIGQISSEVPQNLSASRPQDRQFILSSKKLLLSDSGFYLCAWSGRGSGSNEQFFGPGTRLTVL.

Note on this clone: Distinct nucleotide sequences in the sample also encode this CDR3. The chain couples TRBV29-1 to TRBJ1-1; D call uncertain. V shed 4 bases and J shed 1 base, with 4 bases lying between them. The CDR3 runs 11 residues. Per germline, CDR1 SQVTM and CDR2 ANQGSEA. This CDR3 reads CSVVKNTEAFF. The CDR3 bases are TGCAGCGTTGTCAAGAACACTGAAGCTTTCTTT.

This sequence joins TRBV3-1 (or the pseudogene TRBV3-2) and TRBJ2-3; 7 bases map to TRBD2. This CDR3 region has 15 residues. Per germline, CDR1 LGHDT and CDR2 YNNKEL (reference sequence). The ends lost 6 bases at V and 3 bases at J; junction bases unmatched: 9. CDR3 amino acids: CASRVTGGATDTQYF. The CDR3, as DNA: TGTGCCAGCAGAGTGACGGGGGGTGCGACAGATACGCAGTATTTT.

This rearrangement joins TRBV9 to TRBJ2-7, with TRBD1 matching 8 bases. Germline CDR1 reads SGDLS; CDR2 reads YYNGEE. The CDR3 is 14 residues long. Trimming removed 0 bases from V and 4 bases from J; junction bases left unmatched: 3. The CDR3 nucleotides read TGTGCCAGCAGCGTAGGGACAGGGCAATACGAGCAGTACTTC. The encoded protein is CASSVGTGQYEQYF.

This rearrangement joins TRBV5-1 to TRBJ2-7, with 10 nucleotides matching TRBD1. The CDR3 runs to 14 residues. V lost 4 bases and J lost 2; bases outside the gene matches: 3. CDR1 is SGHRS, CDR2 YFSETQ, per germline. The CDR3 loop is CASSTGQGAYEQYF. The CDR3 DNA reads TGCGCCAGCAGCACCGGACAGGGGGCCTACGAGCAGTACTTC.

This chain links TRBV29-1 with TRBJ2-5; tentative D call: TRBD1 (5 bases). V gave up 8 bases and J gave up 3 bases, with 22 bases separating them. CDR3 size: 15 residues. Per the germline V gene, CDR1 is SQVTM and CDR2 is ANQGSEA. CDR3 DNA: TGCAGCCATCCAGGTCGGACACACACAAAAGAGACCCAGTACTTC. Translating it yields CSHPGRTHTKETQYF. Combining the CDR3 with reference TRBV29-1 and TRBJ2-5 gives the whole variable domain SAVISQKPSRDICQRGTSLTIQCQVDSQVTMMFWYRQQPGQSLTLIATANQGSEATYESGFVIDKFPISRPNLTFSTLTVSNMSPEDSSIYLCSHPGRTHTKETQYFGPGTRLLVL.

The chain carries TRBV7-9 and TRBJ1-5, with D tentatively TRBD1 (6 bases). Germline V gene sequence: CDR1 SEHNR, CDR2 FQNEAQ (reference sequence). The V gene lost 3 bases and the J gene lost 0 bases, with 15 bases spanning the gap. The CDR3 length is 17 residues. CDR3 in amino acids: CASSFSSRTDSNQPQHF. As DNA, the CDR3 is TGTGCCAGCAGCTTCAGCTCAAGGACAGATAGCAATCAGCCCCAGCATTTT. Together with reference TRBV7-9 and TRBJ1-5, the CDR3 gives the full variable domain: DTGVSQNPRHKITKRGQNVTFRCDPISEHNRLYWYRQTLGQGPEFLTYFQNEAQLEKSRLLSDRFSAERPKGSFSTLEIQRTEQGDSAMYLCASSFSSRTDSNQPQHFGDGTRLSIL.